Presented here are 8 T cell receptor beta chains from one specimen sequenced in a study of T cells in Graves' hyperthyroidism and ophthalmopathy. RNA transcripts provided the source from which TCR beta CDR3 regions were amplified. HTBI primers were used for first-round RT-PCR of the TCR CDR3. Using its own MiXCR run on the multiplex PCR reads, TCRdb lists one record per CDR3 protein. The sample includes 500,000 to 650,000 distinct CDR3 sequences, about 45% seen only once; the top ten take around 44%. Specimen: peripheral blood or thyroid tissue (not recorded which). Source of these receptors: an adult woman with Graves' disease, either hyperthyroidism or ophthalmopathy (not recorded which).

This clonotype was seen a few times. The V call is TRBV7-8, the J call TRBJ1-5; 9 nucleotides agree with TRBD1. The germline V gene encodes CDR1 SGHVS and CDR2 FQNEAQ. CDR3 length equals 15 residues. Unmatched junction bases numbered 5, after V lost 2 bases and J lost 6 bases. The CDR3 loop is CASSLRGQGSQPQHF. Written as DNA, the CDR3 is TGTGCCAGCAGCTTACGGGGACAGGGCTCTCAGCCCCAGCATTTT.

J is TRBJ2-6 and V is TRBV12-3 or TRBV12-4; D is unresolved. The V end was cut by 5 bases, the J end by 5 bases, with 7 bases between. The CDR3 runs to 13 residues. The CDR3 loop is CASSQDRANVLTF. In DNA, the CDR3 is TGTGCCAGCAGTCAAGACAGGGCCAACGTCCTGACTTTC.

The CDR3: CASSQQTNQPQHF. In DNA, the CDR3 is TGTGCCAGCAGTCAACAGACAAATCAGCCCCAGCATTTT. J is TRBJ1-5 and V is TRBV2; no reliable D call. CDR3 size: 13 residues. V was clipped by 5 bases and J by 4 bases, with 9 bases between them. Germline V gene lookup returns CDR1 SNHLY and CDR2 FYNNEI.

The chain links TRBV5-1 to TRBJ2-7, with 7 bases that match TRBD1. The V and J ends lost 1 base and 5 bases, in that order; junction bases with no gene match: 9. The CDR3 has 15 residues. Germline CDR1 SGHRS, CDR2 YFSETQ. In DNA form, the CDR3 reads TGCGCCAGCAGCTTGTTCGGAACAGGGGAAGACGAGCAGTACTTC. This encodes CASSLFGTGEDEQYF.

This clonotype was detected ten times or more. The genes are TRBV7-6 and TRBJ1-2; 8 bases match TRBD1. Germline V gene lookup returns CDR1 SGHVS and CDR2 FNYEAQ. Trimming removed 5 bases from V and 6 bases from J; junction bases left unmatched: 5. The CDR3 totals 13 residues. The CDR3 coding sequence is TGTGCCAGCAGCGGTCAGACAGGGGATGGCTACACCTTC. Amino acid sequence: CASSGQTGDGYTF.

The genes are TRBV2 and TRBJ2-3; no firm D call. Germline loops: CDR1 SNHLY, CDR2 FYNNEI. The CDR3 covers 12 residues. Trimming shortened V by 8 bases and J by 0 bases, and 6 bases separated the two germline ends. CDR3 nucleotide sequence: TGTGCCAGCGGTAGAAGCACAGATACGCAGTATTTT. This translates into CASGRSTDTQYF.

Only a few counts were recorded for this clonotype. This sequence joins TRBV7-3 and TRBJ2-2, with D unresolved. Germline CDR1 is SGHTA and CDR2 is FQGTGA. Trimming pared 3 bases from V and 1 base from J, leaving 9 bases between. The CDR3 has 15 amino acids. The CDR3 DNA sequence: TGTGCCAGCAGCTTGGACCAGCGGAACACCGGGGAGCTGTTTTTT. This codes for CASSLDQRNTGELFF. Complete variable domain (other parts from reference TRBV7-3 and TRBJ2-2): GAGVSQTPSNKVTEKGKYVELRCDPISGHTALYWYRQSLGQGPEFLIYFQGTGAADDSGLPNDRFFAVRPEGSVSTLKIQRTERGDSAVYLCASSLDQRNTGELFFGEGSRLTVL.

The rearrangement joins TRBV7-3 to TRBJ2-2; 12 bases fit TRBD2. CDR1 SGHTA and CDR2 FQGTGA come from the germline V gene. V gave up 5 bases and J gave up 2 bases; unmatched junction bases: 3. CDR3 length: 16 amino acids. The CDR3 DNA reads as TGTGCCAGCAGCCTGGGACTAGCGGGCAACACCGGGGAGCTGTTTTTT. It translates to CASSLGLAGNTGELFF.